A selection of T cell receptor beta chains follows, all from one sample in a study of blood T cell repertoires in COVID-19. The data were produced by immunoSEQ multiplex PCR, yet TCRdb's version contains in-frame clones alone and is incomplete. This table holds tens of thousands of clones, approximately 90% found once. The material sequenced was peripheral blood. All receptors come from a man aged 65 to 85 with active or convalescent COVID-19. Both conserved end residues are part of each CDR3. Fields, in order: D gene, clone size, V gene, J gene, CDR3 protein, CDR3 DNA. The D gene is left open where the match is weak. Where a row states a size, it is once, few, many or the class of an expanded clone; other rows omit it.

.	.	TRBV5-1	TRBJ1-4	CASSLELGGGGKLFF	TGCGCCAGCAGCTTGGAGCTGGGGGGAGGTGGGAAACTGTTTTTT
.	.	TRBV4-2	TRBJ1-1	CASSELTGLNTEAFF	TGTGCCAGCAGCGAATTAACAGGGCTGAACACTGAAGCTTTCTTT
.	.	TRBV9	TRBJ2-6	CASSARLEYGSGANVLTF	TGTGCCAGCAGCGCCCGTCTAGAATATGGGTCTGGGGCCAACGTCCTGACTTTC
TRBD1	few	TRBV7-9	TRBJ2-7	CASSWDRETYEQYF	TGTGCCAGCAGCTGGGACAGGGAGACCTACGAGCAGTACTTC
.	.	TRBV7-9	TRBJ2-3	CASSPGGSTDTQYF	TGTGCCAGCAGCCCGGGGGGCAGCACAGATACGCAGTATTTT
TRBD1	.	TRBV6-1	TRBJ1-1	CASSENEGAGTEAFF	TGTGCCAGCAGTGAAAATGAGGGGGCCGGCACTGAAGCTTTCTTT
.	.	TRBV9	TRBJ2-3	CASSLSGALALGTDTQYF	TGTGCCAGCAGCCTCTCTGGGGCGCTAGCGTTGGGCACAGATACGCAGTATTTT
TRBD2	.	TRBV4-1	TRBJ2-3	CASSLPVLIAGGPTDTQYF	TGCGCCAGCAGCCTACCCGTCCTAATAGCGGGGGGCCCCACAGATACGCAGTATTTT
.	.	TRBV4-3	TRBJ2-7	CASSQANRVLCIEQYF	TGCGCCAGCAGCCAGGCTAACAGGGTACTATGCATAGAGCAGTACTTC
.	once	TRBV7-9	TRBJ1-6	CASSLVTGDSPLHF	TGTGCCAGCAGCTTAGTTACGGGGGACTCACCCCTCCACTTT
TRBD1	.	TRBV7-2	TRBJ1-6	CASGGIPGTVPIDSPLHF	TGTGCCAGCGGGGGAATTCCTGGGACAGTCCCTATTGATTCACCCCTCCACTTT
TRBD2	.	TRBV19	TRBJ2-1	CASSLGGSTYNEQFF	TGTGCCAGTAGCCTCGGGGGGAGTACCTACAATGAGCAGTTCTTC
TRBD1	.	TRBV28	TRBJ1-5	CASSSGQGHQPQHF	TGTGCCAGCAGCTCGGGACAGGGGCATCAGCCCCAGCATTTT
.	once	TRBV7-2	TRBJ1-1	CASSPPAGDGTEAFF	TGTGCCAGCAGCCCCCCAGCAGGGGATGGGACTGAAGCTTTCTTT
TRBD1	.	TRBV5-1	TRBJ2-1	CASSSGQAPHNEQFF	TGCGCCAGCAGCTCAGGACAGGCACCCCACAATGAGCAGTTCTTC
.	.	TRBV5-5	TRBJ1-1	CASSWTGSTEAFF	TGTGCCAGCAGCTGGACTGGGAGCACTGAAGCTTTCTTT
.	.	TRBV5-6	TRBJ2-7	CASQIDRLSYEQYF	TGTGCCAGCCAAATCGACAGGCTCTCCTACGAGCAGTACTTC
TRBD2	.	TRBV9	TRBJ2-1	CASSVDAGLAGGLLNEQFF	TGTGCCAGCAGCGTAGACGCGGGACTAGCGGGGGGGCTCCTCAATGAGCAGTTCTTC
.	few	TRBV24-1	TRBJ2-7	CATSVTSGEQYF	TGTGCCACCAGTGTAACCTCAGGCGAGCAGTACTTC
.	.	TRBV9	TRBJ1-4	CASSPGPGGANEKLFF	TGTGCCAGCAGCCCCGGCCCGGGGGGGGCGAATGAAAAACTGTTTTTT
.	once	TRBV11-2	TRBJ1-5	CASSLDRGGWQPQHF	TGTGCCAGCAGCTTAGATCGGGGGGGCTGGCAGCCCCAGCATTTT
.	.	TRBV6-5	TRBJ1-2	CASGHSNYGYTF	TGTGCCAGCGGGCACTCTAACTATGGCTACACCTTC
TRBD1	.	TRBV2	TRBJ1-2	CASSYDRDDGYTF	TGTGCCAGCAGCTATGACAGGGATGATGGCTACACCTTC
TRBD1	.	TRBV19	TRBJ1-2	CASSKTGLDGYTF	TGTGCCAGTAGTAAGACAGGGTTGGATGGCTACACCTTC
TRBD2	.	TRBV27	TRBJ2-3	CASSSGLALNTQYF	TGTGCCAGCAGTTCCGGACTAGCGCTCAATACGCAGTATTTT
TRBD1	.	TRBV12-5	TRBJ2-4	CASGLVTGQGPLIQYF	TGTGCTAGTGGTTTGGTAACGGGACAGGGGCCCCTCATTCAGTACTTC
.	.	TRBV12-5	TRBJ1-5	CASGLDTLQPQHF	TGTGCTAGTGGTTTGGACACCCTCCAGCCCCAGCATTTT
.	.	TRBV5-1	TRBJ1-6	CASSLARGRSPLHF	TGCGCCAGCAGCTTGGCCCGGGGTCGTTCACCCCTCCACTTT
TRBD2	.	TRBV27	TRBJ2-1	CASTGGPFGNEQFF	TGTGCCAGCACGGGGGGACCCTTTGGCAATGAGCAGTTCTTC
TRBD2	once	TRBV11-3	TRBJ2-5	CASSPGLAGGRIQETQYF	TGTGCCAGCAGCCCCGGACTAGCGGGGGGCCGGATCCAAGAGACCCAGTACTTC
TRBD1	.	TRBV19	TRBJ1-1	CASSKGRGGQNTEAFF	TGTGCCAGTAGTAAGGGCCGAGGGGGCCAGAACACTGAAGCTTTCTTT
.	once	TRBV20-1	TRBJ2-3	CSASGAGAKGDTDTQYF	TGCAGTGCTAGTGGGGCAGGGGCTAAGGGAGACACAGATACGCAGTATTTT
TRBD1	.	TRBV9	TRBJ1-2	CASSVPGQGNYGYTF	TGTGCCAGCAGCGTTCCCGGACAGGGGAACTATGGCTACACCTTC
.	.	TRBV27	TRBJ1-2	CASRPPTANYGYTF	TGTGCCAGCAGGCCTCCGACAGCTAACTATGGCTACACCTTC
TRBD1	.	TRBV7-9	TRBJ1-5	CASSTWTGDNQPQHF	TGTGCCAGCAGCACCTGGACAGGGGACAATCAGCCCCAGCATTTT
.	.	TRBV30	TRBJ1-3	CAWIFSTGYSGNTIYF	TGTGCCTGGATCTTTTCGACAGGTTACTCTGGAAACACCATATATTTT
.	.	TRBV5-1	TRBJ2-7	CASSQTGFHEQYF	TGCGCCAGCAGCCAAACAGGGTTCCACGAGCAGTACTTC
.	.	TRBV7-9	TRBJ1-4	CASRPGGEGSEKLFF	TGTGCCAGCAGGCCCGGCGGGGAGGGATCCGAAAAACTGTTTTTT
.	.	TRBV4-1	TRBJ1-5	CASSQDGYRNQPQHF	TGCGCCAGCAGCCAAGACGGGTACCGCAATCAGCCCCAGCATTTT
.	.	TRBV19	TRBJ1-4	CASSIRGFNEKLFF	TGTGCCAGTAGTATACGGGGGTTTAATGAAAAACTGTTTTTT
.	once	TRBV5-1	TRBJ1-1	CASSLAGNTEAFF	TGCGCCAGCAGCTTGGCCGGGAACACTGAAGCTTTCTTT
.	.	TRBV2	TRBJ1-1	CASKGGRLGGGEAFF	TGTGCCAGCAAGGGAGGACGGCTGGGAGGGGGTGAAGCTTTCTTT
TRBD1	.	TRBV27	TRBJ1-6	CASSWRQGLSYNSPLHF	TGTGCCAGCAGTTGGCGACAGGGCCTCTCCTATAATTCACCCCTCCACTTT
.	.	TRBV11-2	TRBJ2-7	CASSRSRTETYEQYF	TGTGCCAGCAGCCGAAGTCGGACAGAAACCTACGAGCAGTACTTC
TRBD1	.	TRBV6-5	TRBJ2-7	CASSGARQGGEQYF	TGTGCCAGCTCAGGTGCACGACAGGGTGGGGAGCAGTACTTC
TRBD2	.	TRBV7-3	TRBJ2-1	CASKERGDYNEQFF	TGTGCCAGCAAGGAGCGGGGGGACTACAATGAGCAGTTCTTC
.	once	TRBV27	TRBJ1-3	CASRPDYFSGNTIYF	TGTGCCAGCAGACCCGATTACTTCTCTGGAAACACCATATATTTT